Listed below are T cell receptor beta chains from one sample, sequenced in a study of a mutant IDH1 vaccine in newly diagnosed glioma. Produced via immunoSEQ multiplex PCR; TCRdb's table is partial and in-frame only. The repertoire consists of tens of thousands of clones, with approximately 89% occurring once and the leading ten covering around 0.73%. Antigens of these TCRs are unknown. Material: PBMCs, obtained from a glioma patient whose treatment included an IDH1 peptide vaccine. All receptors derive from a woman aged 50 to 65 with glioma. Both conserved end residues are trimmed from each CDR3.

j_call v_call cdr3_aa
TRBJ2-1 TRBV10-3 AIQAGVNNEQF
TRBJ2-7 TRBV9 ASSPLTSGYEQY
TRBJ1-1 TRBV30 AWSISGARLLGAEAF
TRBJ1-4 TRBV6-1 ASSGRDRLNEKLF
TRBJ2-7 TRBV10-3 AISDNGRDAEQY
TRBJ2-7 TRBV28 ASSPLPGDGEQY
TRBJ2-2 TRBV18 ASSRTENTGELF
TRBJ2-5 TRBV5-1 ASSYAGGQETQY
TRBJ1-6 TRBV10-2 ASSFTGRLDSPLH
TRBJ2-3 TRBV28 ASSSPGTSVADTQY
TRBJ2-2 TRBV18 ASSPYAGKNTGELF
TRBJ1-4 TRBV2 ASRQEAEKLF
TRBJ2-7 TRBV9 ASSPGLAGGLDEQY
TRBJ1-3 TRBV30 AWRPFTGGYGNTIY
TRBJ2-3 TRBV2 ASPTSGRGGRTDTQY
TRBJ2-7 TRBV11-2 ASSLDSPDFSYEQY
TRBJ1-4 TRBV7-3 ASSRTGGDEKLF
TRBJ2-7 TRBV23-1 ASSPTGHLYEQY
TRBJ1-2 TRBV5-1 ASSSQGEGGYT
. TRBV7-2 ASSLVGGRDSYEQY
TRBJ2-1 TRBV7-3 ASSSPSGSRNEQF
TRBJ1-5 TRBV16 ASSRVTTEYGPQH
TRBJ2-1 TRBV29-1 SVVPRDTYNEQF
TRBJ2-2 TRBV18 ASSPRGPGELF
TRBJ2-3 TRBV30 AWSGILVGGPSTDTQY
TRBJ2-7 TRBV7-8 ASSISTGSSYEQY
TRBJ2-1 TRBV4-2 ASRLGGNEQF
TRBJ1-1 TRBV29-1 SAGQGAGEAF
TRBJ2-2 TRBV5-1 ASSLGKLAHGTTGELF
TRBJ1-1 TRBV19 ASRLGLNTEAF
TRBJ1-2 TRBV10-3 AISEGTHSGGYT
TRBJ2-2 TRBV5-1 ASSFGGSTGELF
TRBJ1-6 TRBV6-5 ASTPGQRSRTLH